The sequence of this T cell receptor beta chain was determined in a study of chemoradiotherapy in HPV16-positive cancers. Note on this clone: Additional DNA sequences in this sample encode the identical CDR3.

Data came from immunoSEQ multiplex PCR; TCRdb stores just in-frame clones and leaves some out. The sample carries some 17,000 clones, about two thirds recorded once. The CDR3 is 12 amino acids. Germline CDR1 is SGHRS and CDR2 is YFSETQ. Trimming left V 0 bases short and J 3 bases short, with 4 bases between. This rearrangement joins TRBV5-1 to TRBJ2-7; D not resolved. This specimen consisted of tumor tissue, obtained from a patient who underwent chemoradiotherapy. The source of this sequence is a human donor with HPV-associated anogenital cancer. CDR3 sequence: CASSLVGYEQYF. The CDR3 DNA reads TGCGCCAGCAGCTTGGTTGGCTACGAGCAGTACTTC.